The 24 T cell receptor beta chains given below trace back to one sample, sequenced in a study of CD8+ T cells in alopecia areata. cDNA prepared by RNA extraction and subsequent reverse transcription served as the template for sequencing. Repertoires were generated with immunoSEQ multiplex PCR, while TCRdb's copy carries only in-frame clones and drops some. The sample gives roughly 200,000 clones, roughly 65% of which show up once; 1.7% is in the top ten. Sample: CD4+ T cells sorted from blood, taken at week 0. The receptors stem from a human donor with alopecia areata.

This clone was seen more than once but under ten times. The chain has TRBV5-1 and TRBJ2-2; possible D gene TRBD2, 6 bases. This CDR3 comprises 14 residues. Germline CDR1 reads SGHRS; CDR2 reads YFSETQ. Trimming pared 2 bases from V and 7 bases from J, leaving 12 bases between. DNA of the CDR3: TGCGCCAGCAGCTTAGGAGGGGCGAACGGGGAGCTGTTTTTT. It is translated as CASSLGGANGELFF.

The J gene is TRBJ2-3, the V gene TRBV10-3, with D possibly TRBD1 on 6 matching bases. The CDR3 consists of 15 residues. The germline V gene encodes CDR1 ENHRY and CDR2 SYGVKD. V lost 6 bases to trimming and J lost 0 bases, with 13 bases between them. Here the CDR3 reads CAISDKGQSTDTQYF. CDR3 DNA: TGTGCCATCAGCGACAAAGGACAGAGCACAGATACGCAGTATTTT.

The rearrangement joins TRBV20-1 to TRBJ1-1; no firm D call. The CDR3 spans 10 residues. The germline V gene has CDR1 DFQATT and CDR2 SNEGSKA (reference sequence). The V gene lost 6 bases and the J gene lost 8 bases, with 10 bases spanning the gap. CDR3 sequence reads: CSARGREAFF. The CDR3 DNA follows: TGCAGTGCCCGAGGCAGGGAAGCTTTCTTT.

This clone was seen a few times. This sequence joins TRBV7-2 and TRBJ2-5; D might be TRBD1 (6 bases). V was trimmed by 5 bases and J by 1 base, leaving 11 bases between them. This CDR3 has 14 residues. Per germline, CDR1 SGHTA and CDR2 FQGNSA. CDR3 residues: CASSPTGFQETQYF. The CDR3 region has the DNA TGTGCCAGCAGCCCCACAGGGTTCCAAGAGACCCAGTACTTC.

The chain recombines TRBV30 with TRBJ2-6, with D uncertain. V lost 4 bases, J lost 0 bases, and 10 bases lay in between. CDR3 length: 15 residues. Germline V gene sequence: CDR1 GTSNPN, CDR2 SVGIG (reference sequence). CDR3 sequence (DNA): TGTGCCTGGACCCTACAGACCTCTGGGGCCAACGTCCTGACTTTC. Its protein product is CAWTLQTSGANVLTF.

The gene calls are TRBV30 and TRBJ2-6; 7 bases are a match to TRBD1. The CDR3 covers 15 residues. CDR1 GTSNPN and CDR2 SVGIG come from the germline V gene (reference sequence). V lost 4 bases, J lost 0 bases, and 3 bases stayed unmatched. The CDR3 DNA is TGTGCCTGGACCGGACAGGCCTCTGGGGCCAACGTCCTGACTTTC. It translates to CAWTGQASGANVLTF.

This chain joins TRBV29-1 and TRBJ2-7, with 7 bases identical to TRBD1. This CDR3 is 13 amino acids long. The trim removed 4 bases at V and 0 bases at J, leaving 3 bases unmatched. The germline gives CDR1 SQVTM, CDR2 ANQGSEA. As DNA, the CDR3 is TGCAGCGTTGTGACAGGGATCTCCTACGAGCAGTACTTC. Amino acids: CSVVTGISYEQYF.

The chain recombines TRBV5-5 with TRBJ2-3; 8 bases map to TRBD2. Losses at the gene ends were 4 bases for V and 0 bases for J; bases not matched to a gene: 1. Germline CDR1 reads SGHKS; CDR2 reads YYEKEE (reference sequence). This CDR3 is 14 amino acids long. The CDR3 bases are TGTGCCAGCAGCACGGGAGGGAGCACAGATACGCAGTATTTT. It translates to CASSTGGSTDTQYF.

This chain connects TRBV4-3 to TRBJ1-2, with D possibly matching TRBD1 (6 bases). Trimming stripped 4 bases from V and 5 bases from J, with 20 bases between. The CDR3 length is 16 residues. Looked up from germline, CDR1 is LGHNA and CDR2 is YSLEER. The CDR3 DNA follows: TGCGCCAGCAGCCCAGACTACGGACGGACAGCTTATGGCTACACCTTC. Translated: CASSPDYGRTAYGYTF.

The CDR3 loop is CASSRSSGGRYEQFF. CDR3 nucleotide sequence: TGTGCCAGCAGCCGCTCCAGCGGGGGAAGGTATGAGCAGTTCTTC. The gene calls are TRBV6-5 and TRBJ2-1, with 8 positions matching TRBD2. This CDR3 contains 15 residues. With 6 bases clipped from V and 8 bases from J, the junction kept 12 bases outside the gene matches. From germline, CDR1 is MNHEY and CDR2 SVGAGI.

This chain's CDR3 is CAWSVEAGGETQYF. CDR3 in DNA: TGTGCCTGGTCTGTCGAGGCGGGGGGGGAGACCCAGTACTTC. The chain employs TRBV30 and TRBJ2-5, with 9 nucleotides matching TRBD2. CDR3 length equals 14 residues. V lost 5 bases and J lost 5; bases outside the gene matches: 9. Germline V gives CDR1 GTSNPN, CDR2 SVGIG (reference sequence).

The CDR3 loop is CASSSRLVVLNTEAFF. The CDR3 coding sequence is TGTGCCAGCAGTTCCCGTCTGGTGGTTTTGAACACTGAAGCTTTCTTT. This chain links TRBV27 with TRBJ1-1; D gene unclear. Trimming took off 4 bases at V and 0 bases at J, with 15 bases between the two ends. CDR1 and CDR2 from the germline V gene are MNHEY and SMNVEV (reference sequence). This CDR3 spans 16 amino acids.

The chain uses TRBV7-3 and TRBJ2-1; TRBD2 matches at 8 bases. CDR3 length equals 15 residues. Losses at the gene ends were 3 bases for V and 5 bases for J; bases not matched to a gene: 6. Germline V gene sequence: CDR1 SGHTA, CDR2 FQGTGA. The CDR3 here is CASSLRAGAHNEQFF. CDR3 DNA sequence: TGTGCCAGCAGCTTGAGAGCGGGGGCCCACAATGAGCAGTTCTTC.

The chain joins TRBV14 to TRBJ1-2, with unresolved D. V was trimmed by 8 bases and J by 1 base, leaving 11 bases between them. The germline CDR1 and CDR2 sequences are SGHDN and FVKESK. CDR3 length: 13 amino acids. Here the CDR3 reads CASSHMVNYGYTF. DNA of the CDR3: TGTGCCAGCTCCCATATGGTTAACTATGGCTACACCTTC.

This chain joins TRBV25-1 and TRBJ1-4, with D maybe TRBD1 (5 bases). V lost 4 bases to trimming and J lost 3 bases, with 12 bases between them. The CDR3 runs 15 residues. Germline CDR1 is MGHDK and CDR2 is SYGVNS. The CDR3 sequence: CASSVGTPPNEKLFF. The CDR3 DNA is TGTGCCAGCAGTGTCGGGACGCCCCCTAATGAAAAACTGTTTTTT. Full variable domain (rest looked up from reference TRBV25-1 and TRBJ1-4): EADIYQTPRYLVIGTGKKITLECSQTMGHDKMYWYQQDPGMELHLIHYSYGVNSTEKGDLSSESTVSRIRTEHFPLTLESARPSHTSQYLCASSVGTPPNEKLFFGSGTQLSVL.

This clone was detected a few times. CDR3 DNA sequence: TGTGCCAGCAGTTACCAGCCAGGGCTTGAGAAACTGTTTTTT. Translation gives CASSYQPGLEKLFF. The chain joins TRBV6-5 to TRBJ1-4; a possible D gene is TRBD1 (5 bases). The V end lost 2 bases, the J end lost 11 bases, and 15 bases lay between the germline ends. Germline V gene sequence: CDR1 MNHEY, CDR2 SVGAGI. CDR3 length: 14 residues.

This clone was seen at least ten times. V gene TRBV7-2 combines with J gene TRBJ1-1; unclear D gene. The CDR3 loop spans 14 amino acids. V lost 1 base and J lost 4, with 10 bases in between. Germline V lookup: CDR1 SGHTA, CDR2 FQGNSA. In DNA form, the CDR3 reads TGTGCCAGCAGCTTAGTATTAACAGCCACTGAAGCTTTCTTT. It yields the protein CASSLVLTATEAFF. Using reference TRBV7-2 and TRBJ1-1 for the parts outside the CDR3, the full variable domain is GAGVSQSPSNKVTEKGKDVELRCDPISGHTALYWYRQSLGQGLEFLIYFQGNSAPDKSGLPSDRFSAERTGGSVSTLTIQRTQQEDSAVYLCASSLVLTATEAFFGQGTRLTVV.

The chain carries TRBV30 and TRBJ2-1; tentative D call: TRBD1 (6 bases). The germline CDR1 and CDR2 sequences are GTSNPN and SVGIG (reference sequence). The CDR3 runs to 14 residues. V was clipped by 0 bases and J by 5 bases, with 11 bases between them. The CDR3 protein is CAWSVLQGHNEQFF. The CDR3 nucleotides are TGTGCCTGGAGTGTCCTACAGGGCCACAATGAGCAGTTCTTC.

The chain carries TRBV27 and TRBJ2-7, with 7 nucleotides matching TRBD1. The germline V gene has CDR1 MNHEY and CDR2 SMNVEV (reference sequence). This CDR3 is 14 amino acids long. V shed 1 base and J 5 bases; nucleotides not matched to a gene: 5. CDR3 in amino acids: CASSLFDRVNEQYF. DNA for the CDR3: TGTGCCAGCAGTTTATTTGACAGGGTAAACGAGCAGTACTTC.

This rearrangement joins TRBV29-1 to TRBJ2-3; 8 bases line up with TRBD2. The length of the CDR3 is 16 residues. The junction had 9 bases not matched to a gene; V was cut back by 4 bases and J by 0 bases. Germline CDR1 is SQVTM and CDR2 is ANQGSEA. The CDR3 region has the DNA TGCAGCGTTGGGATTACAGCGGGAGCTAGCACAGATACGCAGTATTTT. Amino acids: CSVGITAGASTDTQYF.

This clone was detected a few times. The chain is built from TRBV2 and TRBJ2-5, with unresolved D. CDR1 SNHLY and CDR2 FYNNEI come from the germline V gene. CDR3 size: 13 residues. The germline V and J ends were trimmed by 2 bases and 7 bases, with 11 bases remaining between them. The chain's CDR3 is CASSESPSGTQYF. The CDR3, as DNA: TGTGCCAGCAGTGAAAGCCCCTCGGGGACCCAGTACTTC. Based on the CDR3 plus reference TRBV2 and TRBJ2-5, the full variable domain is EPEVTQTPSHQVTQMGQEVILRCVPISNHLYFYWYRQILGQKVEFLVSFYNNEISEKSEIFDDQFSVERPDGSNFTLKIRSTKLEDSAMYFCASSESPSGTQYFGPGTRLLVL.

V and J are TRBV29-1 and TRBJ1-5; 7 nucleotides align to TRBD1. The germline V gene has CDR1 SQVTM and CDR2 ANQGSEA. V lost 5 bases and J lost 3; bases outside the gene matches: 4. The CDR3 length is 13 residues. The CDR3: CSVKGTDNQPQHF. The DNA for the CDR3 is TGCAGCGTTAAAGGGACAGACAATCAGCCCCAGCATTTT.

The sample holds a few counts of this clone. The chain joins TRBV5-1 to TRBJ2-7, with D possibly matching TRBD2 (5 bases). The germline V and J ends were trimmed by 4 bases and 2 bases, with 10 bases remaining between them. The germline V gene encodes CDR1 SGHRS and CDR2 YFSETQ. The CDR3 is made up of 13 amino acids. The chain's CDR3 is CASSERAAYEQYF. CDR3 in DNA: TGCGCCAGCAGCGAGAGGGCAGCCTACGAGCAGTACTTC.

Only a few counts were recorded for this clone. Here the CDR3 DNA reads TGTGCCAGCAGTGAAGGGCGGATCAACACTGAAGCTTTCTTT. Translating gives CASSEGRINTEAFF. The chain links TRBV6-1 to TRBJ1-1; D not resolved. CDR1 and CDR2 (germline): MNHNS, SASEGT. Trimming cost V 1 base and J 2 bases, with 8 bases left between them. There are 14 residues in the CDR3.